These 12 T cell receptor beta chains originate from one sample sequenced in a study of a mutant IDH1 vaccine in newly diagnosed glioma. Time point indicated: baseline, week 1 (first vaccination visit). Sample treatment: pre-vaccination baseline after standard-of-care therapy. Libraries were prepared by immunoSEQ multiplex PCR; TCRdb keeps only in-frame clonotypes and omits some of them. Of about 46,000 clones listed, approximately 80% are singletons. The source was PBMCs, collected from a glioma patient treated with radiotherapy, temozolomide or both. Receptor source: a woman aged 40 to 50 with glioma.

The rearrangement uses TRBV4-1 and TRBJ2-7; possibly TRBD1 for D (6 bases). Looked up from germline, CDR1 is MGHRA and CDR2 is YSYEKL. The ends were cut back, 3 bases at V and 1 base at J, with 13 bases in the middle. CDR3 length: 15 residues. DNA of the CDR3: TGCGCCAGCAGCCAGATCTCAGGGGATTCCTACGAGCAGTACTTC. Translating gives CASSQISGDSYEQYF.

This clone was seen more than once but under ten times. V gene TRBV7-9 combines with J gene TRBJ1-2; D is unclear. This CDR3 region has 17 residues. Germline V gene data show CDR1 as SEHNR and CDR2 as FQNEAQ (reference sequence). Trimming took 1 base from V and 3 from J, leaving 18 bases between them. This CDR3 is CASSLEGGPLGDYGYTF. Here the CDR3 DNA reads TGTGCCAGCAGCTTAGAGGGCGGGCCCCTCGGGGACTATGGCTACACCTTC.

The chain is built from TRBV6-6 and TRBJ1-2, with D hard to call. V shed 4 bases and J shed 3 bases, with 15 bases lying between them. In germline, CDR1 is MNHNY, CDR2 SVGAGI (reference sequence). The CDR3 is 15 residues long. The chain's CDR3 is CASSFRESRDYGYTF. Written as DNA, the CDR3 is TGTGCCAGCAGTTTCCGGGAAAGTAGGGACTATGGCTACACCTTC.

The chain uses TRBV5-5 and TRBJ1-6; 8 nucleotides line up with TRBD1. Trimming removed 4 bases from V and 0 bases from J; junction bases left unmatched: 6. The CDR3 loop spans 17 amino acids. Germline loops: CDR1 SGHKS, CDR2 YYEKEE (reference sequence). The DNA of the CDR3 is TGTGCCAGCAGCCTGGACAGGGTGAGCTCCTATAATTCACCCCTCCACTTT. This gives the protein CASSLDRVSSYNSPLHF.

There are a few counts of this clone. The chain uses TRBV15 and TRBJ2-1; D call uncertain. The V gene's germline CDR1 is LNHNV and CDR2 YYDKDF (reference sequence). CDR3 length: 17 residues. The V end was cut by 0 bases, the J end by 4 bases, with 16 bases between. CDR3 nucleotide sequence: TGTGCCACCAGCAGAGAGGTATTCGGTTCCTCATACAATGAGCAGTTCTTC. Translated, it gives CATSREVFGSSYNEQFF.

This clone appeared a single time. The chain is built from TRBV14 and TRBJ1-2, with 7 bases lining up with TRBD1. The CDR3 sequence is 14 residues long. The V gene end was trimmed by 4 bases and the J gene end by 6 bases; junction bases not matched to a gene: 8. Germline-derived CDR1 and CDR2 are SGHDN and FVKESK. Here the CDR3 reads CASSRGQEEHGYTF. The CDR3 region has the DNA TGTGCCAGCAGCCGCGGACAGGAAGAGCATGGCTACACCTTC.

Within the sample, this clone is medium-sized. The V call is TRBV5-1, the J call TRBJ1-2; no definite D call. Germline V CDR1 and CDR2: SGHRS, YFSETQ. Trimming shortened V by 1 base and J by 2 bases, and 6 bases separated the two germline ends. CDR3 length: 13 amino acids. The CDR3 sequence: CASSLRVNYGYTF. The CDR3 DNA sequence: TGCGCCAGCAGCTTGCGGGTGAACTATGGCTACACCTTC.

The chain combines TRBV6-5 with TRBJ2-7; 10 bases match TRBD1. This CDR3 has 15 amino acids. Germline V CDR1 and CDR2: MNHEY, SVGAGI. With 4 bases clipped from V and 0 bases from J, the junction kept 3 bases outside the gene matches. The DNA of the CDR3 is TGTGCCAGCAGTTTGGGACAGGGGATCTCCTACGAGCAGTACTTC. This translates into CASSLGQGISYEQYF.

This chain's CDR3 is CASSQESTGGQPQHF. The DNA for the CDR3 is TGCGCCAGCAGCCAAGAGTCTACTGGAGGCCAGCCCCAGCATTTT. The V call is TRBV4-1, the J call TRBJ1-5; unclear D gene. CDR3 length: 15 residues. The germline V and J ends were trimmed by 0 bases and 7 bases, with 13 bases remaining between them. Germline lookup yields CDR1 MGHRA and CDR2 YSYEKL.

This clone was seen a handful of times. This chain joins TRBV29-1 and TRBJ1-1, with D possibly TRBD1 on 6 matching bases. Trimming cost V 7 bases and J 3 bases, with 18 bases left between them. Germline V gives CDR1 SQVTM, CDR2 ANQGSEA. The CDR3 has 14 residues. The CDR3 bases are TGCAGCGCTGTGATTCAGGGGAGGCACACTGAAGCTTTCTTT. Its protein product is CSAVIQGRHTEAFF.

Note on this clone: Compared with germline, one end of the junction differs, possibly owing to a read error. In the same sample, other DNA sequences code for this CDR3. The chain combines TRBV6-5 with TRBJ2-7; 7 bases agree with TRBD2. This CDR3 is built from 16 residues. In germline, CDR1 is MNHEY, CDR2 SVGAGI. CDR3 sequence: CASSYSGGGRIYEQYF. CDR3 DNA: TGCGCCAGCAGTTACTCTGGGGGGGGTCGAATATACGAGCAGTACTTC.

The V gene is TRBV2, the J gene TRBJ2-4; a weak D match, TRBD2 (6 bases). The CDR3 totals 14 residues. Looked up from germline, CDR1 is SNHLY and CDR2 is FYNNEI. Trimming left V 6 bases short and J 5 bases short, with 14 bases between. The CDR3 DNA follows: TGTGCCAGCAGCTCCGGGAGCCCGGAAAACATTCAGTACTTC. Encoded protein: CASSSGSPENIQYF.